This T cell receptor beta chain comes out of a study of blood T cell repertoires in COVID-19. Study-level background: Whether acute or convalescent, the COVID-19 samples came from the United States, Italy and Spain. PBMCs, B-cell-depleted T cells, or T cells provided the cDNA or gDNA that made up the material.

Clones were sequenced by immunoSEQ multiplex PCR, and TCRdb holds only the in-frame ones, with some missing. The table shows roughly 130,000 clones, with 82% occurring only once. Trimming cost V 3 bases and J 3 bases; bases outside gene matches: 9. The CDR3 totals 18 residues. In germline, CDR1 is SGHNT, CDR2 YENEEA. The origin of this receptor is a woman between 65 and 79 years old with acute or convalescent COVID-19. Input material: peripheral blood. The V and J genes are TRBV11-3 and TRBJ1-6; 9 bases line up with TRBD1. The CDR3 region is CASSFSGTGPDYNSPLHF. CDR3 nucleotides: TGTGCCAGCAGCTTTTCCGGGACAGGGCCCGACTATAATTCACCCCTCCACTTT.